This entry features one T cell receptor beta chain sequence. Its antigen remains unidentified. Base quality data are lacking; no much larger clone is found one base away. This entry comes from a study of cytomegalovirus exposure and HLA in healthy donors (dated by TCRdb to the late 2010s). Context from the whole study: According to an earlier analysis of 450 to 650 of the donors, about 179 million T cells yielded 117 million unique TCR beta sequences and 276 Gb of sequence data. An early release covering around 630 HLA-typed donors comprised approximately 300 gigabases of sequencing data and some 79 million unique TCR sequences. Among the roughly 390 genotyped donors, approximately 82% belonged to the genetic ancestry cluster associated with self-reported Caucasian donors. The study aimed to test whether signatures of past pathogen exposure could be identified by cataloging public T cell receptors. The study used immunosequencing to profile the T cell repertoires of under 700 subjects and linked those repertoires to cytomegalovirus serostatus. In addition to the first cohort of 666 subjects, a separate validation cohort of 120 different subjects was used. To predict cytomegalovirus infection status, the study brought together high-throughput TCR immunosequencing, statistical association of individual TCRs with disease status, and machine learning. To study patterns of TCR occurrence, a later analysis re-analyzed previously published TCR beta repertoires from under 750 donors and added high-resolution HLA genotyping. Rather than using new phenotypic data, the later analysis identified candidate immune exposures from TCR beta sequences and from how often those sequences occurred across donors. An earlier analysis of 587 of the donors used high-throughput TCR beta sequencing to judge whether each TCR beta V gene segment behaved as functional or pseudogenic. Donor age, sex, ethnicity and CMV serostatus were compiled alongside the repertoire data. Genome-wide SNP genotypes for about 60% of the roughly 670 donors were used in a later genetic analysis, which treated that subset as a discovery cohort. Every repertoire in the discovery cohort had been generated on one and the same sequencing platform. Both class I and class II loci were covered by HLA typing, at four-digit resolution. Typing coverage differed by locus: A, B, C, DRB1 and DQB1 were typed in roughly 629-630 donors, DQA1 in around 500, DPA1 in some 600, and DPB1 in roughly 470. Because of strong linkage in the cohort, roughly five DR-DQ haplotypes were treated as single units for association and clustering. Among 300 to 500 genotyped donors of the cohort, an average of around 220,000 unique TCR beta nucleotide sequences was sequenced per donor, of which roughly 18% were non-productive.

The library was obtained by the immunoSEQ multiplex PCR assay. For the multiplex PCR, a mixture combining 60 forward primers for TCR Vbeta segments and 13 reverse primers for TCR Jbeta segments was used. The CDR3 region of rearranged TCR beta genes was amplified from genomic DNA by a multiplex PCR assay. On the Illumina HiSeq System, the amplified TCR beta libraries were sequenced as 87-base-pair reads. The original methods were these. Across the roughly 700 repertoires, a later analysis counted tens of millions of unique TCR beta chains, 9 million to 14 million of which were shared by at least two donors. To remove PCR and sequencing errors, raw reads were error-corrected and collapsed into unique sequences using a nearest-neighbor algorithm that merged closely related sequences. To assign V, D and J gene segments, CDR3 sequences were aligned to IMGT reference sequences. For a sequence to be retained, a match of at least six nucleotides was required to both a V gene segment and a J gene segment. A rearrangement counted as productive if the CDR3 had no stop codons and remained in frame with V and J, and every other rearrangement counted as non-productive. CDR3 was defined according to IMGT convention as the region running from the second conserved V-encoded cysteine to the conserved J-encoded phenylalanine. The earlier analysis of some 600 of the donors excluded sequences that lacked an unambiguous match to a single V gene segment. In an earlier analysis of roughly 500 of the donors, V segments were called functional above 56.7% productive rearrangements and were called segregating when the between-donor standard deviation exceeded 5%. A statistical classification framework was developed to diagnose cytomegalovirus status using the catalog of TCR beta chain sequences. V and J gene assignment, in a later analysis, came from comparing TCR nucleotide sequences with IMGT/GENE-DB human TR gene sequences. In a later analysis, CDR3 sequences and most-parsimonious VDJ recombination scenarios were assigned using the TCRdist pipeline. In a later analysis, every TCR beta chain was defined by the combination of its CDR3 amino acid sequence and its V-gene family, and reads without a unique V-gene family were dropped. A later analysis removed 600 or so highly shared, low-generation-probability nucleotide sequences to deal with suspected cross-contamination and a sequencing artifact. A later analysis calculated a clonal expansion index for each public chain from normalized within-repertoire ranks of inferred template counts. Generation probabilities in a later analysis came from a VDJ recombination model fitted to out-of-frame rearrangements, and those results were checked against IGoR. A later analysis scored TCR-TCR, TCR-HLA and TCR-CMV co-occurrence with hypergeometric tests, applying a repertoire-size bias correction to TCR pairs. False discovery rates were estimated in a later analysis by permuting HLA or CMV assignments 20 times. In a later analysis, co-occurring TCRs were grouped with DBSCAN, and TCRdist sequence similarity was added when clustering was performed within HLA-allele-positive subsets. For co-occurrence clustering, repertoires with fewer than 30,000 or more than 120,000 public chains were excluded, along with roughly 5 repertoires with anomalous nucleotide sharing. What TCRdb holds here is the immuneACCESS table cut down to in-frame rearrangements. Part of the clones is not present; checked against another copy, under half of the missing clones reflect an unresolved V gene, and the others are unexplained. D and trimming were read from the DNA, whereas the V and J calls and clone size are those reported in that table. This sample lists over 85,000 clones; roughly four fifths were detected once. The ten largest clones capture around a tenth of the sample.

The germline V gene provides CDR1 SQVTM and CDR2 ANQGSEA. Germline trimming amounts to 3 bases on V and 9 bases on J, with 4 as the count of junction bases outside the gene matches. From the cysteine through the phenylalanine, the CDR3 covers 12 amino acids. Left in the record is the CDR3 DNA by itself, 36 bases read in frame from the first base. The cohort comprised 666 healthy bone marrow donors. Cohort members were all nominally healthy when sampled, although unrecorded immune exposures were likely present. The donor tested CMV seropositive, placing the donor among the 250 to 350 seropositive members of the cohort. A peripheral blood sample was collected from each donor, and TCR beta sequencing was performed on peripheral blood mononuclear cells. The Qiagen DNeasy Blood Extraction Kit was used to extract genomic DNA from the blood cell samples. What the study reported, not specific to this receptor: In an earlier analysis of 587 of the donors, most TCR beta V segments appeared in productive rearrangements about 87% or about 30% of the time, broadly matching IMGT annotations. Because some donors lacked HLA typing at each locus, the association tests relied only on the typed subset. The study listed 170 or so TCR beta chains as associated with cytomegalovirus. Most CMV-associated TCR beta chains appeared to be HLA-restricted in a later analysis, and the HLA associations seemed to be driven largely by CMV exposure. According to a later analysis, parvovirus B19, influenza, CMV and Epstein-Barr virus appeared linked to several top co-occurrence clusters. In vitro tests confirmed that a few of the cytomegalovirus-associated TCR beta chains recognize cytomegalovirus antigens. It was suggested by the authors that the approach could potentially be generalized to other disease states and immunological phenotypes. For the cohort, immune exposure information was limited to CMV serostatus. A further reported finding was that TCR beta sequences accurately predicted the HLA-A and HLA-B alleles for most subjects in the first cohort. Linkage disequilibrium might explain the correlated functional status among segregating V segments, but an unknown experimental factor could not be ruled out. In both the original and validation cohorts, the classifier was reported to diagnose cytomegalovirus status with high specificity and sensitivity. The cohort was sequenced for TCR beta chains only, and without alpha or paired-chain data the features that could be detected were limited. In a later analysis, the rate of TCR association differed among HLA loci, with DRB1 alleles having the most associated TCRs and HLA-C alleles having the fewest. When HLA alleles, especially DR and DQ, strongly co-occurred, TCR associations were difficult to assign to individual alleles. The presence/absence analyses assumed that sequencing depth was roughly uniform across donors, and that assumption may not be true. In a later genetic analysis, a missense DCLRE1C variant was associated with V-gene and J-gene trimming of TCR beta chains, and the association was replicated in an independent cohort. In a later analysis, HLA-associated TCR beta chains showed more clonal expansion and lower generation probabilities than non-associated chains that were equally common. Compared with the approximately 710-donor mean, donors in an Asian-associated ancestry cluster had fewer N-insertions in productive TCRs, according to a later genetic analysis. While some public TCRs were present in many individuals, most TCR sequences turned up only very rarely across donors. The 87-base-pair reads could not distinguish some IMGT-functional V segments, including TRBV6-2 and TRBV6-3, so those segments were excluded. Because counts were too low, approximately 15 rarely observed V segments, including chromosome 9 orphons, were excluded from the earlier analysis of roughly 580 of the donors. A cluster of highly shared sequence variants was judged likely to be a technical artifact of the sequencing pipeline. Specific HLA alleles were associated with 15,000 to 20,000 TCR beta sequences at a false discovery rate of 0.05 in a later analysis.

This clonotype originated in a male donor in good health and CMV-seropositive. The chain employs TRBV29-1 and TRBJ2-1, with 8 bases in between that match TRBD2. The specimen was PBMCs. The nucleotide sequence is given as TGCAGCGTTGAGCGGGAGGTAGGTGAGCAGTTCTTC. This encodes CSVEREVGEQFF.